The T cell receptor (beta chain) described here comes from a study of blood T cells in healthy people across ages. V lost 7 bases to trimming and J lost 0 bases, with 18 bases between them. Germline CDR1 is LGHNA and CDR2 is YSLEER. The CDR3 has 16 amino acids. Primers used in a second PCR of about 7 to 12 cycles were a sample-barcoded 5' primer and a J-beta primer mix. TCRdb re-analysed the 5' RACE reads in MiXCR, keeping a single row per CDR3 protein. In the table there are 800,000 to 950,000 distinct CDR3 sequences, under 40% of which are singletons. Sequencing was performed on blood. The TCR originated in a man younger than 35 in good health. This chain links TRBV4-3 with TRBJ1-2, with D perhaps TRBD1 (6 bases). CDR3: CASTSRRGGSNYGYTF. CDR3 DNA sequence: TGCGCCAGCACCTCCCGGCGAGGGGGGTCTAACTATGGCTACACCTTC.